The clone carrying this T cell receptor beta chain has more than one count but fewer than ten. The data originate from a study of shared clonotypes between healthy human individuals. Germline CDR1 reads SEHNR; CDR2 reads FQNEAQ (reference sequence). The CDR3 totals 16 residues. The J segment lost 5 bases and the V segment lost 1 base, leaving 7 bases of the junction unmatched. Measured with immunoSEQ multiplex PCR; TCRdb has only the in-frame clones, and not every one. In the table there are some 240,000 clones, over 50% of which are singletons. Sequenced input: memory CD4+ T cells sorted from blood. As for subset: CD45RA-negative fraction. This clonotype was sampled from a man in his thirties or forties in good health. This chain connects TRBV7-9 to TRBJ1-1; TRBD1 aligns across 10 bases. For the CDR3, the DNA is TGTGCCAGCAGCTTAGGGGAGGGACAGGGGAGGACTGAAGCTTTCTTT. It specifies CASSLGEGQGRTEAFF.